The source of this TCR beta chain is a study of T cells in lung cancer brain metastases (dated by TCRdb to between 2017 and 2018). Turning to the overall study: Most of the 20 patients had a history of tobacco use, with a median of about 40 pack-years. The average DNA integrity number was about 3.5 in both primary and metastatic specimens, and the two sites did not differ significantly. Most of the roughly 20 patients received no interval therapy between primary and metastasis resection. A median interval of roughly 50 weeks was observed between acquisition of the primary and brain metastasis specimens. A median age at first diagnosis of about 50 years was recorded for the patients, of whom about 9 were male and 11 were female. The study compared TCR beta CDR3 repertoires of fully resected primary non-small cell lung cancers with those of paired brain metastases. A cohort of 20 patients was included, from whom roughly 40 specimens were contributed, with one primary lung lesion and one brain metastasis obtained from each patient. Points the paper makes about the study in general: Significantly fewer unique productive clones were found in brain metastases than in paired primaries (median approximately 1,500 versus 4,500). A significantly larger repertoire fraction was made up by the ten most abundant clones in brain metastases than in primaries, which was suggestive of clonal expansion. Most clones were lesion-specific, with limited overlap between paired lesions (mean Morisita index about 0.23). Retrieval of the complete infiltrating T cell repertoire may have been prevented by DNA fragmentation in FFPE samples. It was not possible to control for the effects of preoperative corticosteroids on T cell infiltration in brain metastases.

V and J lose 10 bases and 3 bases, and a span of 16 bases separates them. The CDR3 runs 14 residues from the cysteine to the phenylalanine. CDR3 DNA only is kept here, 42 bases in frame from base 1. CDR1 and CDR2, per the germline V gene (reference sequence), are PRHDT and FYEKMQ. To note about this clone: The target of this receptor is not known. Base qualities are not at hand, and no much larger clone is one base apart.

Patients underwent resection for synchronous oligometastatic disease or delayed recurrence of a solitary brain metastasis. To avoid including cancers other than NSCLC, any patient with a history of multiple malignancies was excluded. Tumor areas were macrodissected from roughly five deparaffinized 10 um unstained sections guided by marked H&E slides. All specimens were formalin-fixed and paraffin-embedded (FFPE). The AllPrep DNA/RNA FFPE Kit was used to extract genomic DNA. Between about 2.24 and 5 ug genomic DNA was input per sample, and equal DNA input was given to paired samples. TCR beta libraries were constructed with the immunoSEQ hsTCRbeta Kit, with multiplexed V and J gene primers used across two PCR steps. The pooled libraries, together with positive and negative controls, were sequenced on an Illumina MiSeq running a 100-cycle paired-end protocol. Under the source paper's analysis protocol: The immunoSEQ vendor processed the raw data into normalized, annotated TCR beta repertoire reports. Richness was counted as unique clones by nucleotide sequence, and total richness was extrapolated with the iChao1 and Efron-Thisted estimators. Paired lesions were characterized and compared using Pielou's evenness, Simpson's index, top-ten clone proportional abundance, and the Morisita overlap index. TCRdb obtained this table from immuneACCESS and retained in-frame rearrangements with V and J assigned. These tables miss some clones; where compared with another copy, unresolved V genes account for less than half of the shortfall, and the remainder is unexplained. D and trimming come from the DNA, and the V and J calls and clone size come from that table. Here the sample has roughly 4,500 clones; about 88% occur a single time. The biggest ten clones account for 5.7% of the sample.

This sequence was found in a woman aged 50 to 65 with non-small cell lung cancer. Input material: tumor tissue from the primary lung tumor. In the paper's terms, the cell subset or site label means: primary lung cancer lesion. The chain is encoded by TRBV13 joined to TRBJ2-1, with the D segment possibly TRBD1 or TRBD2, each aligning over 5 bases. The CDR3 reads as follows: CATLFGTGYNEQFF. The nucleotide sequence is TGTGCCACTTTGTTCGGGACCGGCTACAATGAGCAGTTCTTC.